This TCR beta chain was sequenced for a study of shared T cell receptors in the human thymus. Profiling relied on immunoSEQ multiplex PCR, and the TCRdb table lists in-frame clones only, not all of them. The table includes around 730,000 clones, approximately 85% detected once. The germline CDR1 and CDR2 sequences are MNHEY and SVGAGI. The V end was cut by 5 bases, the J end by 1 base, with 12 bases between. The CDR3 loop spans 14 amino acids. The same specimen was also included in a second study, on human thymus T cells. As that study records: Resections from corrective heart surgery provided thymus tissue. Among unrelated individuals, related research reported thymic repertoires that overlapped highly.

This chain links TRBV6-5 with TRBJ2-7; D unclear. The sample taken for sequencing was thymocytes. This TCR derives from a girl under two years old with a congenital heart defect. The CDR3 nucleotides are TGTGCCAGCAGTCAAACCCACATTTCCTACGAGCAGTACTTC. Its protein is CASSQTHISYEQYF.